This T cell receptor beta chain was sequenced in a study of T cell changes during pregnancy in multiple sclerosis. Clones were sequenced by immunoSEQ multiplex PCR, and TCRdb holds only the in-frame ones, with some missing. The sample comprises tens of thousands of clones, 85% to 90% of which are singletons, and 0.58% rests with the top ten. Germline values: CDR1 SGHRS, CDR2 YFSETQ. The CDR3 covers 15 residues. V lost 2 bases to trimming and J lost 0 bases, with 8 bases between them. V and J are TRBV5-1 and TRBJ2-2; D gene unclear. The source material was CD4+ T cells from peripheral blood mononuclear cells, sampled in the first trimester of pregnancy. The TCR originated in a female donor with multiple sclerosis, enrolled in a pregnancy study. This CDR3 reads CASSFVQANTGELFF. CDR3 in DNA: TGCGCCAGCAGCTTCGTGCAGGCGAACACCGGGGAGCTGTTTTTT.